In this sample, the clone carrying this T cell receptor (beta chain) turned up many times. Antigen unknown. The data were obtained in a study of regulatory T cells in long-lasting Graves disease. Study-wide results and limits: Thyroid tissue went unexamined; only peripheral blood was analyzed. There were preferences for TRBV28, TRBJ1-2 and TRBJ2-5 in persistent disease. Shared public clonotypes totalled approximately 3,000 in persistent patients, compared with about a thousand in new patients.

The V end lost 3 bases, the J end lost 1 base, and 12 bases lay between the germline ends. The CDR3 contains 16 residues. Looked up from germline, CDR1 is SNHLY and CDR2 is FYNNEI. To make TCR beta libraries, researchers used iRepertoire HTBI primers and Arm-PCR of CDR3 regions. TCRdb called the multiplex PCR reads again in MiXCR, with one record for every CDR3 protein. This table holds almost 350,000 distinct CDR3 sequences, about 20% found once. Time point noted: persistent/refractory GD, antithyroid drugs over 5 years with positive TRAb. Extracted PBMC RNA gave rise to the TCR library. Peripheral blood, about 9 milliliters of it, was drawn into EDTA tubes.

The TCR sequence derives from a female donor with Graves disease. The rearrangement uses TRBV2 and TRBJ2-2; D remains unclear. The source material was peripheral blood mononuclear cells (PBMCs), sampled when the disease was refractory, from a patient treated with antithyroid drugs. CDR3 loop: CASSDRGIKNTGELFF. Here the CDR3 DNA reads TGTGCCAGCAGTGATAGAGGCATAAAGAACACCGGGGAGCTGTTTTTT.